A selection of T cell receptor beta chains follows, all from one sample in a study of identical twins. TCRdb fed the 5' RACE reads into MiXCR, producing one record per CDR3 protein. This sample has some 790,000 distinct CDR3 sequences, with 15% to 20% found just once. This sample was shared with a second study, whose subject was T cells expressing NK-cell markers.

What was sequenced was PBMCs. All receptors come from a woman under 30 in good health. Each CDR3 is given with its conserved first and last residue. D genes are given only for firm matches. Only part of the rows carry a size: once, few, many, or a class if the clone is expanded.

d_gene,v_gene,j_gene,abundance,CDR3nt,CDR3aa
NA,TRBV6-2/TRBV6-3,TRBJ2-7,NA,TGTGCCAGCAGTTCTCCGGGGCGGTTCCCCTACGAGCAGTACTTC,CASSSPGRFPYEQYF
TRBD2,TRBV6-5,TRBJ2-1,NA,TGTGCCAGCAGTTCGGTAGCGGGAGGAGGAGAACAGTTCTTC,CASSSVAGGGEQFF
NA,TRBV12-3/TRBV12-4,TRBJ1-2,few,TGTGCCAGCAGTTTACGGGACACTCCCTCAAGGGGTGGCTACACCTTC,CASSLRDTPSRGGYTF
NA,TRBV5-1,TRBJ2-7,many,TGCGCCAGCAGCTTAAGACAGCCTGGAAACGAGCAGTACTTC,CASSLRQPGNEQYF
NA,TRBV29-1,TRBJ2-3,NA,TGCAGCGTTGAAGGTGGACTCACAGATACGCAGTATTTT,CSVEGGLTDTQYF
NA,TRBV6-5,TRBJ1-5,NA,TGTGCCAGCAGTTACTCGATTAGTAGCAATCAGCCCCAGCATTTT,CASSYSISSNQPQHF
NA,TRBV5-8,TRBJ2-7,NA,TGTGCCAGCAGCTTGCTCCGCTGGTCGAACGAGCAGTACTTC,CASSLLRWSNEQYF
NA,TRBV5-1,TRBJ1-3,few,TGCGCCAGCAGCCCGGAGACGGGTTTCTCCTCTGGAAACACCATATATTTT,CASSPETGFSSGNTIYF
NA,TRBV7-8,TRBJ2-5,NA,TGTGCCAGCGATCGGGGGCGGGGGTCTCAAGAGACCCAGTACTTC,CASDRGRGSQETQYF
TRBD2,TRBV12-3/TRBV12-4,TRBJ2-7,NA,TGTGCCAGCAGCAAAGCGGGAGTCTACGAGCAGTACTTC,CASSKAGVYEQYF
NA,TRBV7-9,TRBJ1-2,NA,TGTGCCAGCAGCTTAAAAGGAGACATTAACTATGGCTACACCTTC,CASSLKGDINYGYTF
NA,TRBV7-9,TRBJ2-1,NA,TGTGCCAGCAGCTTAGTAGACTATGAGCAGTTCTTC,CASSLVDYEQFF
NA,TRBV6-2/TRBV6-3,TRBJ1-2,NA,TGTGCCAGCAGTTCCCATCACGGGGGCTACACCTTC,CASSSHHGGYTF
NA,TRBV20-1,TRBJ2-1,few,TGCAGTGCTAGAGGGGACTTCTACAATGAGCAGTTCTTC,CSARGDFYNEQFF
NA,TRBV6-1,TRBJ2-5,NA,TGTGCCAGCAGTAGACTTGATCACAAGAGAGAGACCCAGTACTTC,CASSRLDHKRETQYF
NA,TRBV12-3/TRBV12-4,TRBJ2-7,many,TGTGCCAGCAGTTGGCAGGGTTCTTACGAGCAGTACTTC,CASSWQGSYEQYF
NA,TRBV10-3,TRBJ1-5,NA,TGTGCCATCAGTGAGCACGGGAGCGGGGGCAATCAGCCCCAGCATTTT,CAISEHGSGGNQPQHF
TRBD1,TRBV5-6,TRBJ1-1,NA,TGTGCCAGCAGCTCCCGGGACAGGGGACCTGAAGCTTTCTTT,CASSSRDRGPEAFF
NA,TRBV4-3,TRBJ2-7,many,TGCGCCAGCAGCCAAGTGCTAGAGACTACCTTCTACGAGCAGTACTTC,CASSQVLETTFYEQYF
NA,TRBV11-1,TRBJ1-2,NA,TGTGCCAGCAGCGAGGCCGGGACGGATGGCTACACCTTC,CASSEAGTDGYTF
NA,TRBV7-9,TRBJ1-2,few,TGTGCCAGCAGCCCGGGCGGCAACACCTTC,CASSPGGNTF
TRBD2,TRBV12-3/TRBV12-4,TRBJ2-1,many,TGTGCCAGCAGTTTCCGGACTAGCGGGGGCTACAATGAGCAGTTCTTC,CASSFRTSGGYNEQFF
NA,TRBV6-1,TRBJ2-2,few,TGTGCCAGCAGCCCCGGACAGCCCGACACCGGGGAGCTGTTTTTT,CASSPGQPDTGELFF
NA,TRBV12-3/TRBV12-4,TRBJ2-3,few,TGTGCCAGTGAACGGGGCGCGGGACGAGGATTGGGAACGCAGTATTTT,CASERGAGRGLGTQYF
NA,TRBV21-1,TRBJ2-7,few,TGTGCCAGCAGCCCCGGCCAGCGGGGGGACTTGATCAACGAGCAGTACTTC,CASSPGQRGDLINEQYF
NA,TRBV12-3/TRBV12-4,TRBJ2-1,many,TGTGCCAGCAGGCGGGACAGTAACAATGAGCAGTTCTTC,CASRRDSNNEQFF
TRBD2,TRBV3-1,TRBJ2-1,few,TGTGCCAGCAGCCCCTCAACTAGCGGGAGTGGCAATGAGCAGTTCTTC,CASSPSTSGSGNEQFF
TRBD1,TRBV12-3/TRBV12-4,TRBJ1-2,many,TGTGCCAGCAGCCACACGACAGGGTTCTATGGCTACACCTTC,CASSHTTGFYGYTF
NA,TRBV5-1,TRBJ1-2,NA,TGCGCCAGCAGCTTGCGCGCGGGAGCGGCTTTGGGCTACACCTTC,CASSLRAGAALGYTF
NA,TRBV29-1,TRBJ2-5,NA,TGCAGCGTTGAATGGCGAGGGGTACAGACCCAGTACTTC,CSVEWRGVQTQYF
TRBD1,TRBV5-1,TRBJ2-7,NA,TGCGCCAGCAGCTTGGTACAGGGGGCGATTAGCTACGAGCAGTACTTC,CASSLVQGAISYEQYF
NA,TRBV29-1,TRBJ2-3,NA,TGCAGCGTTGAAAGCGGCACAGATACGCAGTATTTT,CSVESGTDTQYF
NA,TRBV5-1,TRBJ1-1,few,TGCGCCAGCAGCCGGACGGACACTGAAGCTTTCTTT,CASSRTDTEAFF
NA,TRBV12-3/TRBV12-4,TRBJ2-2,NA,TGTGCCAGCAGTTCCCTTAGAGGCACCGGGGAGCTGTTTTTT,CASSSLRGTGELFF
TRBD2,TRBV20-1,TRBJ2-5,NA,TGCAGTGCTAGAGATGGGGTCGGGAGGACCCAAGAGACCCAGTACTTC,CSARDGVGRTQETQYF
NA,TRBV7-9,TRBJ2-7,NA,TGTGCCAGCAGCTTACCGTCCCACTACGAGCAGTACTTC,CASSLPSHYEQYF
TRBD1,TRBV5-8,TRBJ1-2,many,TGTGCCAGCAGCCGGACAGGGGGCGTTTCACCTAGGGACTACACCTTC,CASSRTGGVSPRDYTF
NA,TRBV4-3,TRBJ1-4,few,TGCGCCAGCAGCCAAGATGGGGGAACTAATGAAAAACTGTTTTTT,CASSQDGGTNEKLFF
TRBD2,TRBV7-2,TRBJ2-1,NA,TGTGCCAGCAGCTTAGGTTCACTAGCGGGCCGTCAGGAGCAGTTCTTC,CASSLGSLAGRQEQFF
NA,TRBV20-1,TRBJ2-1,few,TGCAGTGCTAGAGATCGGGCAGGAAGAAGGTCCTACAATGAGCAGTTCTTC,CSARDRAGRRSYNEQFF
NA,TRBV13,TRBJ2-5,few,TGTGCCAGCAGCTTATGGGGGCTGGGGTTCGAAGGGGGAGAGACCCAGTACTTC,CASSLWGLGFEGGETQYF
TRBD2,TRBV27,TRBJ2-7,NA,TGTGCCAGCAGCAAACATGGACTAGCTGGGTACGAGCAGTACTTC,CASSKHGLAGYEQYF
NA,TRBV20-1,TRBJ1-2,NA,TGCAGTGCTAGGCGGGACGGCTATGGCTACACCTTC,CSARRDGYGYTF
TRBD2,TRBV4-3,TRBJ2-7,few,TGCGCCAGCAGCCCCTCAGGAAGCGGGAGTTTCGTCTCCGAGCAGTACTTC,CASSPSGSGSFVSEQYF
TRBD2,TRBV20-1,TRBJ2-7,few,TGCAGTGTACCGCTAGCGGGAGCCGTTGGCGAGCAGTACTTC,CSVPLAGAVGEQYF
NA,TRBV10-2,TRBJ2-5,NA,TGCGCCATCCTCCCAATCAGGGGGGCGACCCAGTACTTC,CAILPIRGATQYF